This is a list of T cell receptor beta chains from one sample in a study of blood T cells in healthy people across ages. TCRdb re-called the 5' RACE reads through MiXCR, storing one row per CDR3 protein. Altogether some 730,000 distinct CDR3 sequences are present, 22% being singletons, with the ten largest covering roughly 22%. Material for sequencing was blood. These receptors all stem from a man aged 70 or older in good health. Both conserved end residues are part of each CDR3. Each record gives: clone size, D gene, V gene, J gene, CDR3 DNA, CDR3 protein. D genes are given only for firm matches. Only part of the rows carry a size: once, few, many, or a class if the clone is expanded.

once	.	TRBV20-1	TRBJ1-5	TGCAGTGCCAAGAACCAGCAGGGCCCGGGGGTTAGCAATCAGCCCCAGCATTTT	CSAKNQQGPGVSNQPQHF
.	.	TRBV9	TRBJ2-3	TGTGCCAGCAGCGTAGGACCGCCCCTCCAGGGCACAGATACGCAGTATTTT	CASSVGPPLQGTDTQYF
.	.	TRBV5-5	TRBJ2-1	TGTGCCAGCAACCTGTATGGTGGGCATGAGCAGTTCTTC	CASNLYGGHEQFF
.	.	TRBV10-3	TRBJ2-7	TGTGCCATCAGGCCCGATTCCTACGAGCAGTACTTC	CAIRPDSYEQYF
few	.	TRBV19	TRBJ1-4	TGTGCCAGTACCCTGGGGCCTTCGGGAGGTGAAAAACTGTTTTTT	CASTLGPSGGEKLFF
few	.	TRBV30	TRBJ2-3	TGTGCCTGGAGCCTACCATACGAGACGCGCACAGATACGCAGTATTTT	CAWSLPYETRTDTQYF
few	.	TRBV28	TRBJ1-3	TGTGCCAGCAGCTACGACGGGGCGGGAAACACCATATATTTT	CASSYDGAGNTIYF
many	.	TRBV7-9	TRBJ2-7	TGCGCCAGCAGCTTATCAGGGTACGAGCAGTACTTC	CASSLSGYEQYF
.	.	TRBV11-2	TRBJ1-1	TGTGCCAGCAGTTCCGGGACACCGATAAACACTGAAGCTTTCTTT	CASSSGTPINTEAFF
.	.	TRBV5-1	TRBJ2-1	TGCGCCAGCAGCAAGAAACAGGGCTCCTACAATGAGCAGTTCTTC	CASSKKQGSYNEQFF
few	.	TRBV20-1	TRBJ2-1	TGCAGTGCTAGAGTCAATGAGCAGTTCTTC	CSARVNEQFF
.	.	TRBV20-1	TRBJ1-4	TGCAGTGCTAGAACGGGACTTATTGAAAAACTGTTTTTT	CSARTGLIEKLFF
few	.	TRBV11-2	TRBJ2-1	TGTGCCAGCAGCCCTCCGGGCCGAAGGGATGAGCAGTTCTTC	CASSPPGRRDEQFF
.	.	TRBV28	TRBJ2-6	TGTGCCAGCAAACGACTTGGGGCCAACGTCCTGACTTTC	CASKRLGANVLTF
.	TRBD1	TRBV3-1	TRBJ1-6	TGTGCCAGCAGCCATCGGGACAGCTCCTATAATTCACCCCTCCACTTT	CASSHRDSSYNSPLHF
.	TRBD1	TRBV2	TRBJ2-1	TGTGCCAGCAGCTTAAAGGACAGGGTCTTCAATGAGCAGTTCTTC	CASSLKDRVFNEQFF
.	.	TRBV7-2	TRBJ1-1	TGTGCCGGCAGCTCCAGAGCGAACACTGAAGCTTTCTTT	CAGSSRANTEAFF
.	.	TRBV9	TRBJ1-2	TGTGCCAGCAGCGTAGTGAGTGGGAACTATGGCTACACCTTC	CASSVVSGNYGYTF
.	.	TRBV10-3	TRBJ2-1	TGTGCCATCAGTGAGGATGGGGGGATATTCTACAATGAGCAGTTCTTC	CAISEDGGIFYNEQFF
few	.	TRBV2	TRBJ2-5	TGTGCCAGCAGGAAAACAGGATTCCAAGAGACCCAGTACTTC	CASRKTGFQETQYF
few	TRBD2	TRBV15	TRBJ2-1	TGTGCCACCAGCAGAGACACTAGCGGGGGGGAGCAGTTCTTC	CATSRDTSGGEQFF
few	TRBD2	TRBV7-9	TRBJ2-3	TGTGCCAGCAGCGGACTAGGCGGGAGTACAGATACGCAGTATTTT	CASSGLGGSTDTQYF
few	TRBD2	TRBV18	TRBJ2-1	TGTGCCAGCTCACTAGCGGGAGTGATGTATGGTGAGCAGTTCTTC	CASSLAGVMYGEQFF
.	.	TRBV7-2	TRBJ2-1	TGTGCCAGCAGTCCAACTTGGGGAGAGCAGTTCTTC	CASSPTWGEQFF
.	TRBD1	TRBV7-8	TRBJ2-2	TGTGCCAGCAGCCTCAACACTGGGGACAGCTACACCGGGGAGCTGTTTTTT	CASSLNTGDSYTGELFF
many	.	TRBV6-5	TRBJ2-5	TGTGCCAGCAGCTCCTTAGGGGAGGCAGAGACCCAGTACTTC	CASSSLGEAETQYF
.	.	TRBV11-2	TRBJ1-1	TGTGCCAGCAGCTTAGTAGCGGGGACCACTGAAGCTTTCTTT	CASSLVAGTTEAFF
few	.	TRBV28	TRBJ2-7	TGTGCCAGCAGTTTTATGGAGGGTCTCCTGTACGAGCAGTACTTC	CASSFMEGLLYEQYF
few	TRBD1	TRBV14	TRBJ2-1	TGTGCCAGCAGCGCCCAGGGGGCGAGGGAGTTCTTC	CASSAQGAREFF
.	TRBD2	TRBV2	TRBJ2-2	TGTGCCAGCAGACCCAGGACTAGCGGTTCCGGGGAGCTGTTTTTT	CASRPRTSGSGELFF
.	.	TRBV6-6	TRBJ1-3	TGTGCCAGCAGTTACTCAAGAGGGCACCTCTCTGGAAACACCATATATTTT	CASSYSRGHLSGNTIYF
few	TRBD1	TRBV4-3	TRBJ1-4	TGCGCCAGCAGCCAAGATGCGACAGGGGTTGTAAAACTGTTTTTT	CASSQDATGVVKLFF
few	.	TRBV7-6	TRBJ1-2	TGTGCCAGCAGCCCCGACATTTCCGCTAAGGGCTACACCTTC	CASSPDISAKGYTF
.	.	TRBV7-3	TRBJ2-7	TGTGCCAGCAGCTTAACTTGGGGGACAGAGCAGTACTTC	CASSLTWGTEQYF
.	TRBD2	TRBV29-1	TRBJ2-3	TGCAGCGTCTACGGGAGGCAGGGAGGTGCAGATACGCAGTATTTT	CSVYGRQGGADTQYF